Listed below are T cell receptor beta chains from one sample, sequenced in a study of T-cell memory formation after mild COVID-19. TCRdb re-called the 5' RACE reads with MiXCR, one entry per CDR3 protein. Among roughly 380,000 distinct CDR3 sequences, over 25% were seen once, and the ten largest hold about 14%. The source material was PBMCs or a T cell subset sorted from them (not recorded which). The receptors derive from an adult woman who had mild COVID-19 (a few samples of this study predate the infection). Cell type and time point are not known. CDR3s include the opening cysteine and the closing phenylalanine or tryptophan. The order of the fields is D gene, J gene, V gene, clone size, CDR3 length, CDR3 DNA, CDR3 protein. D genes are given only for firm matches. The size entry is marked missing in some rows and otherwise reads once, few, many or a size class.

>TRBD2|TRBJ2-3|TRBV19|-|17
TGTGCCAGTAGTTCCCGACTAGCGGGGGGGCCCGCAGATACGCAGTATTTT
CASSSRLAGGPADTQYF
>TRBD1|TRBJ1-6|TRBV6-5|-|15
TGTGCCAGCAGTCCGGACAGGCCCTTAGGGTCACCCCTCCACTTT
CASSPDRPLGSPLHF
>-|TRBJ2-3|TRBV20-1|few|15
TGCAGTGCTAGGAGGGACCCCCGCCCAGCAGATACGCAGTATTTT
CSARRDPRPADTQYF
>TRBD1|TRBJ1-2|TRBV24-1|once|13
TGTGCCACCGCGGACAGGGTTAATTATGGCTACACCTTC
CATADRVNYGYTF
>TRBD2|TRBJ2-2|TRBV4-2|few|16
TGTGCCAGCAGCCAGAGGTCTAGCGGGAACACCGGGGAGCTGTTTTTT
CASSQRSSGNTGELFF
>-|TRBJ2-6|TRBV15|-|17
TGTGCCACCAGCAGAGATGTCAGGGACTCTGGGGCCAACGTCCTGACTTTC
CATSRDVRDSGANVLTF
>-|TRBJ2-3|TRBV12-3/TRBV12-4|few|15
TGTGCCAGCAGTTTGGAGGTGACAGGCACAGATACGCAGTATTTT
CASSLEVTGTDTQYF
>TRBD1|TRBJ1-3|TRBV6-6|-|16
TGTGCCAGCAGCTATTCCGGGACAGGCACTGGAAACACCATATATTTT
CASSYSGTGTGNTIYF
>-|TRBJ2-5|TRBV19|-|16
TGTGCCAGTAGCGGGCGGCTAGCCGGGGAGGTGGAGACCCAGTACTTC
CASSGRLAGEVETQYF
>-|TRBJ2-3|TRBV29-1|-|13
TGCAGTGGTTACCGGGACACCCCAGATACGCAGTATTTT
CSGYRDTPDTQYF
>-|TRBJ2-2|TRBV20-1|-|14
TGCAGTGCCGGCCCCACAGCGAACACCGGGGAGCTGTTTTTT
CSAGPTANTGELFF
>-|TRBJ1-2|TRBV12-3/TRBV12-4|-|13
TGTGCCAGCAGAGGACAGTTATACTATGGCTACACCTTC
CASRGQLYYGYTF
>-|TRBJ2-1|TRBV7-8|few|13
TGTGCCAGCAGGCACCCGGGGCCTAATGAGCAGTTCTTC
CASRHPGPNEQFF
>-|TRBJ1-1|TRBV5-4|-|12
TGTGCCAGCAGTTTTGGAGGGGCCGAAACTTTCTTT
CASSFGGAETFF
>-|TRBJ2-5|TRBV30|-|16
TGTGCCTGGAGTGTCAAGACGCCAGGCGCCCAAGAGACCCAGTACTTC
CAWSVKTPGAQETQYF
>-|TRBJ2-1|TRBV7-2|-|14
TGTGCCAGCAGCTTCGGGCAGAAGTACAATGAGCAGTTCTTC
CASSFGQKYNEQFF
>-|TRBJ2-1|TRBV2|-|13
TGTGCCAGCAGTGGAGACCACTACAATGAGCAGTTCTTC
CASSGDHYNEQFF
>-|TRBJ1-4|TRBV10-3|-|15
TGTGCCATCAGGGGGGCCCAAGGGGGAAATGAAAAACTGTTTTTT
CAIRGAQGGNEKLFF
>-|TRBJ2-5|TRBV5-1|few|15
TGCGCCAGCAGCTTCGGCAGAGGGTACCAAGAGACCCAGTACTTC
CASSFGRGYQETQYF
>-|TRBJ1-1|TRBV19|few|15
TGTGCCAGTAGACACCCGGGACGGATGAACACTGAAGCTTTCTTT
CASRHPGRMNTEAFF
>TRBD1|TRBJ2-1|TRBV29-1|-|10
TGCAGCTTGAGGACAGGTCCCTCGTTCTTC
CSLRTGPSFF
>TRBD2|TRBJ2-3|TRBV6-5|few|16
TGTGCCAGCAGTCCGAGCGGGGGGCCCGGCCCCGATACGCAGTATTTT
CASSPSGGPGPDTQYF
>-|TRBJ2-5|TRBV24-1|few|14
TGTGCCACCAGTGATTTTCGGGAAGGCGAGACCCAGTACTTC
CATSDFREGETQYF
>-|TRBJ1-1|TRBV11-2|-|17
TGTGCCAGCAGCCTAGTTGTACCTCAGGGTGGTAACACTGAAGCTTTCTTT
CASSLVVPQGGNTEAFF
>TRBD2|TRBJ2-4|TRBV7-6|-|14
TGTGCCAGCAGCTTAACCGGGGGGGGTGGCATTCAGTACTTC
CASSLTGGGGIQYF
>-|TRBJ1-1|TRBV6-2/TRBV6-3|few|16
TGTGCCAGCAGTTGGGGAGGAGGTCTCATGAACACTGAAGCTTTCTTT
CASSWGGGLMNTEAFF
>-|TRBJ2-1|TRBV3-1|-|17
TGTGCCAGCAGCCAAGTATCCGAGACTAGATTGGGGAATGAGCAGTTCTTC
CASSQVSETRLGNEQFF
>-|TRBJ2-3|TRBV2|-|16
TGTGCCAGCAGTGTCGGGAGTGCCCTTGGCACAGATACGCAGTATTTT
CASSVGSALGTDTQYF
>TRBD2|TRBJ2-7|TRBV11-2|-|16
TGTGCCAGCAGCCTCCGGTTTGAAGCGGGGGGGCGCGAGCAGTACTTC
CASSLRFEAGGREQYF
>TRBD1|TRBJ1-1|TRBV2|-|17
TGTGCCAGCAGTTGGACAGGGGCCTTTGGGACGAACACTGAAGCTTTCTTT
CASSWTGAFGTNTEAFF